The 20 T cell receptor beta chains listed next were all sequenced from one sample in a study of siplizumab effects on memory and regulatory T cells. Clones were read by immunoSEQ multiplex PCR, and TCRdb kept only the in-frame ones, dropping some. The table has more than 85,000 clones, 92% seen once. The sample comprised Tregs sorted from blood. The receptors shown here come from a human donor in good health.

The chain uses TRBV27 and TRBJ2-6; possibly TRBD1 for D (5 bases). Germline CDR1 MNHEY, CDR2 SMNVEV (reference sequence). The CDR3 runs 18 residues. Trimming shortened V by 1 base and J by 0 bases, and 13 bases separated the two germline ends. The DNA for the CDR3 is TGTGCCAGCAGTTTATTTTTCGCCAGGGACTCTGGGGCCAACGTCCTGACTTTC. Protein: CASSLFFARDSGANVLTF.

V usage is TRBV7-9 and J usage is TRBJ1-1, with D possibly TRBD1 on 6 matching bases. The CDR3 consists of 16 residues. The germline gives CDR1 SEHNR, CDR2 FQNEAQ (reference sequence). The V and J ends lost 7 bases and 0 bases respectively, with 18 bases between them. DNA for the CDR3: TGTGCCAGCAAAGTCATCGAGGGGGGGATGAACACTGAAGCTTTCTTT. This codes for CASKVIEGGMNTEAFF.

The chain carries TRBV6-1 and TRBJ1-4; D ambiguous. CDR1 MNHNS and CDR2 SASEGT come from the germline V gene. The CDR3 extends over 13 amino acids. V gave up 3 bases and J gave up 0 bases, with 2 bases separating them. This chain's CDR3 is CASSDATNEKLFF. In DNA, the CDR3 is TGTGCCAGCAGTGATGCAACTAATGAAAAACTGTTTTTT.

This rearrangement joins TRBV5-1 to TRBJ1-2; tentatively, D is TRBD1 (6 bases). The CDR3 is 14 residues long. Trimming removed 1 base at V and 3 bases at J, with 10 bases between. Germline CDR1 is SGHRS and CDR2 is YFSETQ. The CDR3 region is CASSLLGADYGYTF. In nucleotides, the CDR3 is TGCGCCAGCAGCTTGCTGGGGGCGGACTATGGCTACACCTTC.

A single count supports this clone. This chain joins TRBV7-9 and TRBJ2-3, with TRBD1 identical over 7 bases. This CDR3 is built from 16 residues. Trimming removed 3 bases from V and 2 bases from J; junction bases left unmatched: 8. Germline V gene data show CDR1 as SEHNR and CDR2 as FQNEAQ (reference sequence). The CDR3: CASSLWAGGFTDTQYF. The CDR3 nucleotides read TGTGCCAGCAGCTTGTGGGCAGGGGGATTCACAGATACGCAGTATTTT.

The chain recombines TRBV5-1 with TRBJ1-2; 11 nucleotides line up with TRBD1. Germline CDR1 and CDR2: SGHRS and YFSETQ. Trimming removed 4 bases from V and 3 bases from J; junction bases left unmatched: 11. This CDR3 has 17 amino acids. The CDR3 is CASSREGQGVMDYGYTF. The CDR3 DNA reads as TGCGCCAGCAGCCGGGAGGGACAGGGGGTTATGGACTATGGCTACACCTTC.

V usage is TRBV9 and J usage is TRBJ2-1; 14 bases are shared with TRBD2. Germline loops: CDR1 SGDLS, CDR2 YYNGEE. V was pared by 3 bases and J by 15 bases, with 8 bases of the junction left unmatched. The CDR3 contains 14 residues. CDR3 DNA: TGTGCCAGCAGCGCCCGGACTAGCGGGGGGCCCCCGTTCTTC. The encoded protein is CASSARTSGGPPFF.

The rearrangement uses TRBV6-5 and TRBJ1-3, with no clear D. The CDR3 sequence is 14 residues long. Trimming cost V 6 bases and J 0 bases, with 9 bases left between them. Germline V gives CDR1 MNHEY, CDR2 SVGAGI. CDR3 nucleotide sequence: TGTGCCAGCAGCCCACAGAGCTCTGGAAACACCATATATTTT. It is translated as CASSPQSSGNTIYF.

The genes are TRBV30 and TRBJ2-4, with 8 bases aligning to TRBD2. In germline, CDR1 is GTSNPN, CDR2 SVGIG (reference sequence). This CDR3 region has 12 residues. The CDR3 region is CASSGGRNIQYF. The DNA of the CDR3 is TGTGCTTCGAGCGGGGGCCGGAACATTCAGTACTTC.

The chain employs TRBV7-9 and TRBJ2-7; D gene unclear. The germline V gene has CDR1 SEHNR and CDR2 FQNEAQ (reference sequence). V lost 4 bases and J 5 bases, leaving 9 bases between the germline ends. The CDR3 spans 12 residues. The CDR3 region is CASSYFRDEQYF. CDR3 DNA: TGTGCCAGCAGCTACTTTAGAGACGAGCAGTACTTC. Together with reference TRBV7-9 and TRBJ2-7, the CDR3 gives the full variable domain: DTGVSQNPRHKITKRGQNVTFRCDPISEHNRLYWYRQTLGQGPEFLTYFQNEAQLEKSRLLSDRFSAERPKGSFSTLEIQRTEQGDSAMYLCASSYFRDEQYFGPGTRLTVT.

The chain couples TRBV11-3 to TRBJ2-1; D is uncertain. This CDR3 spans 13 amino acids. Trimming pared 0 bases from V and 9 bases from J, leaving 9 bases between. Looked up from germline, CDR1 is SGHNT and CDR2 is YENEEA. Written as DNA, the CDR3 is TGTGCCAGCAGCTTAGAGGTTACGGGTGAGCAGTTCTTC. Translated: CASSLEVTGEQFF.

The chain carries TRBV6-6 and TRBJ2-7; tentatively, D is TRBD1 (6 bases). CDR3 length: 13 residues. V was clipped by 7 bases and J by 5 bases, with 15 bases between them. The germline V gene encodes CDR1 MNHNY and CDR2 SVGAGI (reference sequence). The CDR3 bases are TGTGCCAGCAAGTCCGGGACAATTAACGAGCAGTACTTC. Residues: CASKSGTINEQYF.

The chain is built from TRBV5-1 and TRBJ1-3; D is unclear. V dropped 1 base and J dropped 1 base, with 6 bases sitting between them. Germline V CDR1 and CDR2: SGHRS, YFSETQ. The CDR3 spans 14 residues. CDR3 sequence (DNA): TGCGCCAGCAGCTTGACCGGGTCTGGAAACACCATATATTTT. This translates into CASSLTGSGNTIYF.

This clone was seen a handful of times. The V and J genes are TRBV2 and TRBJ1-1, with unresolved D. The CDR3 covers 12 residues. V was trimmed by 1 base and J by 3 bases, leaving 3 bases between them. Germline CDR1 is SNHLY and CDR2 is FYNNEI. The CDR3 DNA sequence: TGTGCCAGCAGTGAAGAGGACACTGAAGCTTTCTTT. This encodes CASSEEDTEAFF.

V is TRBV6-5 and J is TRBJ2-7; weak D call: TRBD1 (6 bases). V was pared by 6 bases and J by 1 base, with 10 bases between. Germline V lookup: CDR1 MNHEY, CDR2 SVGAGI. This CDR3 has 13 residues. This CDR3 is CASSPTGSYEQYF. CDR3 in DNA: TGTGCCAGCAGCCCAACAGGGTCCTACGAGCAGTACTTC.

CDR3 loop: CASKVREVVGELFF. CDR3 in DNA: TGTGCCAGCAAAGTCCGGGAAGTGGTCGGGGAGCTGTTTTTT. The chain has TRBV2 and TRBJ2-2; D perhaps matches TRBD2 (5 bases). Germline values: CDR1 SNHLY, CDR2 FYNNEI. There are 14 residues in the CDR3. Trimming left V 7 bases short and J 7 bases short, with 16 bases between.

The V call is TRBV7-9, the J call TRBJ2-7, with 7 bases that match TRBD2. The CDR3 extends over 15 amino acids. Germline lookup yields CDR1 SEHNR and CDR2 FQNEAQ (reference sequence). Trimming removed 5 bases from V and 6 bases from J; junction bases left unmatched: 13. This CDR3 is CASSPLGTILSEQYF. The CDR3 coding sequence is TGTGCCAGCAGCCCATTAGGGACTATTCTGAGCGAGCAGTACTTC.

The chain carries TRBV6-5 and TRBJ1-5, with D possibly TRBD1 on 6 matching bases. Germline V gives CDR1 MNHEY, CDR2 SVGAGI. This CDR3 spans 15 amino acids. The V gene lost 2 bases and the J gene lost 3 bases, with 11 bases spanning the gap. The CDR3 sequence is CASSYPRGANQPQHF. CDR3 bases: TGTGCCAGCAGTTACCCCCGGGGGGCCAATCAGCCCCAGCATTTT.

CDR3 loop: CASSLWTSGGSDTQYF. DNA of the CDR3: TGTGCCAGCAGCCTATGGACTAGCGGGGGGTCGGATACGCAGTATTTT. This chain connects TRBV5-6 to TRBJ2-3; TRBD2 aligns across 14 bases. J was trimmed by 6 bases and V by 4 bases; bases with no gene match: 7. Germline V gene sequence: CDR1 SGHDT, CDR2 YYEEEE. This CDR3 spans 16 amino acids.

This clone showed up just a few times. This chain links TRBV9 with TRBJ1-1; TRBD1 agrees at 8 bases. Germline lookup yields CDR1 SGDLS and CDR2 YYNGEE. The CDR3 covers 15 residues. V dropped 4 bases and J dropped 4; count of bases not matched to a gene: 9. Here the CDR3 reads CASSFGTGWGTEAFF. CDR3 nucleotide sequence: TGTGCCAGCAGCTTTGGGACAGGTTGGGGCACTGAAGCTTTCTTT.